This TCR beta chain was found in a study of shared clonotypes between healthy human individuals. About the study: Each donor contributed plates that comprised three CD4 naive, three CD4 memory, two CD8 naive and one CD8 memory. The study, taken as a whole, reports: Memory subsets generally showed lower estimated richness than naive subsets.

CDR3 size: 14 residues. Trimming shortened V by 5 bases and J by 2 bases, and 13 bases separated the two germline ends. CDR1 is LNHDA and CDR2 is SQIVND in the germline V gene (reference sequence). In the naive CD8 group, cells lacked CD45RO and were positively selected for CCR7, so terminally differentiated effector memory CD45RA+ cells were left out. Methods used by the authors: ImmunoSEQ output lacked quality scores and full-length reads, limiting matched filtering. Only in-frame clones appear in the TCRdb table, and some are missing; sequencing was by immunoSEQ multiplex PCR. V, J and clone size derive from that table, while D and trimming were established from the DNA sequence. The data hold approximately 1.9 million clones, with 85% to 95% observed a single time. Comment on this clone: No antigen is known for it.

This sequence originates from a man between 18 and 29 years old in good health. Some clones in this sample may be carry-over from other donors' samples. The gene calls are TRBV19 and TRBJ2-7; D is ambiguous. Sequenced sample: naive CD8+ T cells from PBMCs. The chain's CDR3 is CASSLRDTTYEQYF. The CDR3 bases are TGTGCCAGTAGTCTCCGAGACACCACCTACGAGCAGTACTTC.